The 18 T cell receptor beta chains below come from one sample, sequenced in a study of identical twins. TCRdb reprocessed the 5' RACE reads with MiXCR, giving one entry per CDR3 protein. The sample has under 900,000 distinct CDR3 sequences, 12% seen once; the top ten hold around 1.6%. These data were likewise used in another study, on yellow fever vaccine responses in identical twins.

Sample: PBMCs. The source of these receptors is a woman between 18 and 30 years old in good health.

This clonotype was counted at least ten times. The V and J genes are TRBV3-1 and TRBJ1-2; D is undetermined. The germline V and J ends were trimmed by 1 base and 5 bases, with 5 bases remaining between them. This CDR3 region has 12 residues. Per the germline V gene, CDR1 is LGHDT and CDR2 is YNNKEL (reference sequence). CDR3 sequence reads: CASSQGQYGYTF. DNA for the CDR3: TGTGCCAGCAGCCAAGGGCAGTATGGCTACACCTTC. Complete variable domain (other parts from reference TRBV3-1 and TRBJ1-2): DTAVSQTPKYLVTQMGNDKSIKCEQNLGHDTMYWYKQDSKKFLKIMFSYNNKELIINETVPNRFSPKSPDKAHLNLHINSLELGDSAVYFCASSQGQYGYTFGSGTRLTVV.

This clonotype was seen more than once but under ten times. The chain has TRBV4-2 and TRBJ2-5; D is possibly TRBD1 (5 bases). Per germline, CDR1 LGHNA and CDR2 YNFKEQ. The V end lost 1 base, the J end lost 2 bases, and 11 bases lay between the germline ends. This CDR3 is 15 amino acids long. The DNA for the CDR3 is TGTGCCAGCAGCCAAGGGCCAGGGTCACAAGAGACCCAGTACTTC. Protein: CASSQGPGSQETQYF.

The genes are TRBV7-3 and TRBJ2-2; TRBD1 might be the D (6 bases). V was trimmed by 4 bases and J by 6 bases, leaving 12 bases between them. This CDR3 is 14 amino acids long. The germline V gene encodes CDR1 SGHTA and CDR2 FQGTGA. Here the CDR3 reads CASSSWDIPGELFF. CDR3 DNA sequence: TGTGCCAGCAGCTCATGGGACATTCCCGGGGAGCTGTTTTTT.

This clonotype occurred a few times. J is TRBJ2-7 and V is TRBV12-3 or TRBV12-4; 14 nucleotides line up with TRBD2. V was pared by 6 bases and J by 3 bases, with 10 bases of the junction left unmatched. The CDR3 sequence is 17 residues long. The CDR3 loop is CASSKFRGLAGDYEQYF. The CDR3 coding sequence is TGTGCCAGCAGCAAATTTAGGGGACTAGCGGGGGACTACGAGCAGTACTTC.

This clonotype was counted many times. The chain recombines TRBV4-1 with TRBJ1-1; D is perhaps TRBD1 (5 bases). The CDR3 length is 13 residues. The V gene's germline CDR1 is MGHRA and CDR2 YSYEKL. The V end lost 2 bases, the J end lost 10 bases, and 14 bases lay between the germline ends. In DNA, the CDR3 is TGCGCCAGCAGCCAACCTGGGGCTATGGTAGCTTTCTTT. Its translation: CASSQPGAMVAFF.

The gene calls are TRBV20-1 and TRBJ1-5, with TRBD1 matching over 10 bases. With 4 bases clipped from V and 1 base from J, the junction kept 16 bases outside the gene matches. Germline values: CDR1 DFQATT, CDR2 SNEGSKA (reference sequence). The CDR3 sequence is 19 residues long. CDR3 DNA: TGCAGTGCTAAAACTCACCGGGACAGGGGACTTCTCAGCAATCAGCCCCAGCATTTT. Its translation is CSAKTHRDRGLLSNQPQHF.

This clonotype appeared a few times. The chain uses TRBV5-1 and TRBJ1-6; TRBD1 agrees at 7 bases. This CDR3 comprises 17 residues. The junction had 8 bases not matched to a gene; V was cut back by 5 bases and J by 0 bases. Germline V gene lookup returns CDR1 SGHRS and CDR2 YFSETQ. The CDR3 nucleotides read TGCGCCAGCAGAATGACAGGGCGCAGCTCCTATAATTCACCCCTCCACTTT. The encoded protein is CASRMTGRSSYNSPLHF.

The CDR3 loop reads CASSVRGKETQYF. CDR3 bases: TGTGCCAGCAGTGTTCGGGGTAAAGAGACCCAGTACTTC. The chain has TRBV6-1 and TRBJ2-5, with D perhaps matching TRBD2 (5 bases). Germline V gene data show CDR1 as MNHNS and CDR2 as SASEGT. Deletions cut 4 bases from V and 3 bases from J, with 9 bases between. The CDR3 has 13 residues.

This clonotype was counted many times. The chain couples TRBV4-2 to TRBJ2-5, with TRBD1 matching 10 bases. CDR3 length: 16 residues. Trimming took 1 base from V and 5 from J; bases not matched to a gene: 7. The germline CDR1 and CDR2 sequences are LGHNA and YNFKEQ. The CDR3, as DNA: TGTGCCAGCAGCCAAGGAGGGGGACAGGGGTCGGAGACCCAGTACTTC. Protein product: CASSQGGGQGSETQYF.

The V call is TRBV6-1, the J call TRBJ2-4; possibly TRBD2 for D (5 bases). The V end lost 6 bases, the J end lost 4 bases, and 10 bases lay between the germline ends. The CDR3 runs 13 residues. From germline, CDR1 is MNHNS and CDR2 SASEGT. CDR3 residues: CASSGDRKNIQYF. The CDR3 nucleotides read TGTGCCAGCAGCGGGGATCGGAAAAACATTCAGTACTTC.

This clonotype was seen only a few times. The V and J genes are TRBV3-1 and TRBJ1-6, with a possible D match to TRBD1 (6 bases). Germline values: CDR1 LGHDT, CDR2 YNNKEL (reference sequence). The CDR3 extends over 15 amino acids. The V gene lost 5 bases and the J gene lost 8 bases, with 16 bases spanning the gap. CDR3 loop: CASSAVRGSDSPLHF. CDR3 DNA sequence: TGTGCCAGCAGCGCCGTCAGGGGATCGGATTCACCCCTCCACTTT.

The chain links TRBV20-1 to TRBJ1-4, with 9 bases that match TRBD1. The CDR3 totals 13 residues. The trim removed 4 bases at V and 3 bases at J, leaving 0 bases unmatched. Germline CDR1 is DFQATT and CDR2 is SNEGSKA (reference sequence). CDR3 in amino acids: CSANRGPNEKLFF. The CDR3 DNA is TGCAGTGCTAACAGGGGGCCTAATGAAAAACTGTTTTTT.

The rearrangement links TRBV7-2 to TRBJ2-1; 9 nucleotides align to TRBD2. In germline, CDR1 is SGHTA, CDR2 FQGNSA. V shed 2 bases, J shed 7 bases, and the junction held 9 bases outside the gene matches. The CDR3 contains 16 residues. DNA of the CDR3: TGTGCCAGCAGCTTATTCGGGACTAGCAAAAAGAATGAGCAGTTCTTC. Amino acid sequence: CASSLFGTSKKNEQFF.

This clonotype has only a few counts. CDR3: CASSHRRAGGDTEAFF. In nucleotides, the CDR3 is TGCGCCAGCAGCCACCGGAGGGCAGGGGGGGACACTGAAGCTTTCTTT. The rearrangement joins TRBV4-1 to TRBJ1-1; 7 nucleotides agree with TRBD1. Germline V gene sequence: CDR1 MGHRA, CDR2 YSYEKL. After removal of 3 bases from V and 3 bases from J, the junction contained 10 bases not matched to a gene. The CDR3 is made up of 16 amino acids.

This clonotype was observed a few times. The rearrangement uses TRBV3-1 and TRBJ2-2; 12 nucleotides align to TRBD2. V shed 2 bases and J 7 bases; nucleotides not matched to a gene: 11. This CDR3 is built from 18 residues. Germline-derived CDR1 and CDR2 are LGHDT and YNNKEL (reference sequence). The CDR3 here is CASSQYVLAGGMVGELFF. In DNA, the CDR3 is TGTGCCAGCAGCCAATACGTACTAGCGGGAGGAATGGTCGGGGAGCTGTTTTTT.

This clonotype was counted a few times. The V and J genes are TRBV11-2 and TRBJ2-7; D is ambiguous. The CDR3 covers 13 residues. V was pared by 0 bases and J by 5 bases, with 8 bases between. Germline loops: CDR1 SGHAT, CDR2 FQNNGV. CDR3 sequence (DNA): TGTGCCAGCAGCTTAGATCTAATCGACGAGCAGTACGTC. Its protein is CASSLDLIDEQYV.

This clonotype was observed a few times. The chain is built from TRBV4-1 and TRBJ2-3, with D possibly matching TRBD2 (5 bases). Trimming removed 5 bases from V and 5 bases from J, with 14 bases in between. The CDR3 extends over 14 amino acids. Germline CDR1 reads MGHRA; CDR2 reads YSYEKL. CDR3 sequence reads: CASSITGMVDTQYF. The CDR3 bases are TGCGCCAGCAGCATCACCGGGATGGTAGATACGCAGTATTTT.

The table lists this clonotype with a few counts. The chain has TRBV20-1 and TRBJ2-1; 16 bases match TRBD2. Germline V CDR1 and CDR2: DFQATT, SNEGSKA (reference sequence). The CDR3 spans 16 residues. The V segment lost 5 bases and the J segment 4 bases; nucleotides outside the gene matches: 5. The CDR3: CSAPGTSGRGYNEQFF. The CDR3, as DNA: TGCAGTGCTCCCGGGACTAGCGGGAGGGGGTACAATGAGCAGTTCTTC.